A selection of T cell receptor beta chains follows, all from one sample in a study of blood T cell repertoires in COVID-19. The table came from immunoSEQ multiplex PCR; TCRdb's copy has only in-frame clones and leaves some out. The sample lists fewer than 100,000 clones; around 90% were seen once. Specimen: peripheral blood. These receptors were obtained from a woman aged 80 or over with acute or convalescent COVID-19. Both conserved end residues are part of each CDR3. Each record gives: J gene, clone size, V gene, D gene, CDR3 DNA, CDR3 protein. The D gene is left open where the match is weak. Not all rows give a size; the values are once, few, many and, for expanded clones, a class.

>TRBJ2-7|NA|TRBV5-4|TRBD2
TGTGCCAGCAGCTTTTCTAGCGGATACTCCTACGAGCAGTACTTC
CASSFSSGYSYEQYF
>TRBJ1-2|NA|TRBV7-2|TRBD1
TGTGCCAGCAGCTTAACCGGGACAGGATCCTATGGCTACACCTTC
CASSLTGTGSYGYTF
>TRBJ2-6|NA|TRBV7-6|NA
TGTGCCAGCAGCCCTCAGTCGGGTTCTGGGGCCAACGTCCTGACTTTC
CASSPQSGSGANVLTF
>TRBJ1-5|NA|TRBV6-1|TRBD1
TGTGCCAGCAGTGGGAAAACCGGGACAGGGAATGAACAGCCCCAGCATTTT
CASSGKTGTGNEQPQHF
>TRBJ1-2|NA|TRBV19|TRBD1
TGTGCCAGTAGTAAGATATCGGGACAGGCGTATGGCTACACCTTC
CASSKISGQAYGYTF
>TRBJ2-1|NA|TRBV3-1/TRBV3-2|TRBD2
TGTGCCAGCAGCCAAGCGATAGCGGGGATAGCTCAGACCTACAATGAGCAGTTCTTC
CASSQAIAGIAQTYNEQFF
>TRBJ1-2|NA|TRBV6-5|TRBD1
TGTGCCAGCAGTTACTCGACAGGGCGGAATGGCTACACCTTC
CASSYSTGRNGYTF
>TRBJ2-7|NA|TRBV7-2|TRBD2
TGTGCCAGCAGCCGGACTAGCGGGGGGCTTTCCTACGAGCAGTACTTC
CASSRTSGGLSYEQYF
>TRBJ1-2|NA|TRBV27|NA
TGTGCCAGCAGTCCCGCGGGGATGGGTGGCTACACCTTC
CASSPAGMGGYTF
>TRBJ2-3|NA|TRBV24-1|TRBD2
TGTGCCACCAGTGAGACTAGCGGGAGCACAGATACGCAGTATTTT
CATSETSGSTDTQYF
>TRBJ1-1|NA|TRBV9|NA
TGTGCCAGCAGCGTAGACTCAAGCCCACGCGGAGCTTTCTTT
CASSVDSSPRGAFF
>TRBJ2-3|NA|TRBV9|NA
TGTGCCAGCAGCGCCAAAGTAGAGGAGACAGATACGCAGTATTTT
CASSAKVEETDTQYF
>TRBJ1-5|many|TRBV3-1/TRBV3-2|TRBD1
TGTGCCAGCAGCCATCTGGGACAGACTCAGCCCCAGCATTTT
CASSHLGQTQPQHF
>TRBJ1-1|NA|TRBV19|TRBD1
TGTGCCAGTAGTATCCCGGACAGGTGGAACACTGAAGCTTTCTTT
CASSIPDRWNTEAFF
>TRBJ2-1|NA|TRBV6-1|TRBD1
TGTGCCAGCAGTGAGGGACAGGGTCGGAGTGAGCAGTTCTTC
CASSEGQGRSEQFF
>TRBJ2-3|NA|TRBV18|NA
TGTGCCAGCTCATCCGTCGGCACAGATACGCAGTATTTT
CASSSVGTDTQYF
>TRBJ1-4|NA|TRBV7-2|TRBD1
TGTGCCAGCAGCTTAGGACAGGGTCGGGAAAAACTGTTTTTT
CASSLGQGREKLFF
>TRBJ1-5|NA|TRBV27|NA
TGTGCCAGCAGTCCGAGTGGGTACAGGGATAGCAATCAGCCCCAGCATTTT
CASSPSGYRDSNQPQHF
>TRBJ2-7|NA|TRBV2|NA
TGTGCCAGCAGCGCTGAGGTTCTAGCGCGGTACGAGCAGTACTTC
CASSAEVLARYEQYF
>TRBJ2-1|NA|TRBV7-9|TRBD2
TGTGCCAGCAGCCGCGCGGGGGGCCGCAATGAGCAGTTCTTC
CASSRAGGRNEQFF
>TRBJ2-3|few|TRBV29-1|NA
TGCAGCGTTGAAGATTGGGGGGGCTCGGACGGGAGTCGGCAGTATTTT
CSVEDWGGSDGSRQYF
>TRBJ2-1|NA|TRBV2|TRBD2
TGTGCCAGCAGAGGGGTTAGCGGGTACAATGAGCAGTTCTTC
CASRGVSGYNEQFF
>TRBJ2-2|once|TRBV19|TRBD1
TGTGCCAGTAGTATAAAGCAGGGGGTGAACACCGGGGAGCTGTTTTTT
CASSIKQGVNTGELFF
>TRBJ2-1|once|TRBV30|NA
TGTGCCTGGAGTGTCCTAAATGAGCAGTTCTTC
CAWSVLNEQFF
>TRBJ2-1|once|TRBV25-1|TRBD2
TGTGCCAGCAGTGAATCCAGCGGGAGGGCCAATGAGCAGTTCTTC
CASSESSGRANEQFF
>TRBJ1-1|NA|TRBV5-3|TRBD1
TGTGCCAGAAGCCCCGACAGGGAGCGAACTGAAGCTTTCTTT
CARSPDRERTEAFF
>TRBJ1-3|NA|TRBV7-9|TRBD1
TGTGCCAGCAGCCCGGGACAGTATGAAAACACCATATATTTT
CASSPGQYENTIYF
>TRBJ2-3|NA|TRBV18|NA
TGTGCCAGCTCACCACTAGAGGGAGATACGCAGTATTTT
CASSPLEGDTQYF
>TRBJ1-1|NA|TRBV7-3|NA
TGTGCCAGCAGCTTAAACCCCGGTGCGGCCACTGAAGCTTTCTTT
CASSLNPGAATEAFF
>TRBJ1-1|NA|TRBV2|TRBD1
TGTGCCAGCAGCTACCGGACAGGGCCTGAAGCTTTCTTT
CASSYRTGPEAFF
>TRBJ1-2|NA|TRBV5-1|NA
TGCGCCAGCAGCCCGACAGCGACAGAGAGCTACACCTTC
CASSPTATESYTF
>TRBJ1-5|NA|TRBV19|NA
TGTGCCAGCACCCTGACCGGCGGCCGCAATCAGCCCCAGCATTTT
CASTLTGGRNQPQHF
>TRBJ1-1|once|TRBV7-8|TRBD1
TGTGCCAGCAGCCCCCGGACAGGAAGAGCTTTCTTT
CASSPRTGRAFF
>TRBJ2-2|NA|TRBV19|NA
TGTGCCAGTAGTTCCCATTCAGGCGCCCGCACCGGGGAGCTGTTTTTT
CASSSHSGARTGELFF
>TRBJ2-7|NA|TRBV18|TRBD1
TGTGCCAGCATACCGGGACAGGGCTCCTACGAGCAGTACTTC
CASIPGQGSYEQYF
>TRBJ2-2|NA|TRBV27|TRBD1
TGTGCCAGCAGTAGACAGGGGGTTAACACCGGGGAGCTGTTTTTT
CASSRQGVNTGELFF
>TRBJ2-7|NA|TRBV2|TRBD2
TGTGCCAGCAGGTCGAACCGGGGGGCCTACGAGCAGTACTTC
CASRSNRGAYEQYF
>TRBJ2-7|NA|TRBV19|NA
TGTGCCAGTAGTATGGGACAACAATACGAGCAGTACTTC
CASSMGQQYEQYF
>TRBJ2-2|NA|TRBV9|TRBD1
TGTGCCAGCAGCTCCCCGGGGGGACAGGGGGCCACCGGGGAGCTGTTTTTT
CASSSPGGQGATGELFF
>TRBJ1-4|NA|TRBV5-5|NA
TGTGCCAGCAGCCTCCGGGGGTCGAAAAATGAAAAACTGTTTTTT
CASSLRGSKNEKLFF
>TRBJ1-2|NA|TRBV12-3/TRBV12-4|NA
TGTGCCAGCAGCAATCAGGGGAACTATGGCTACACCTTC
CASSNQGNYGYTF
>TRBJ2-2|NA|TRBV6-5|TRBD2
TGTGCCAGTACTAGCGGGAGGGCCCGCCGGGAGCTGTTTTTT
CASTSGRARRELFF